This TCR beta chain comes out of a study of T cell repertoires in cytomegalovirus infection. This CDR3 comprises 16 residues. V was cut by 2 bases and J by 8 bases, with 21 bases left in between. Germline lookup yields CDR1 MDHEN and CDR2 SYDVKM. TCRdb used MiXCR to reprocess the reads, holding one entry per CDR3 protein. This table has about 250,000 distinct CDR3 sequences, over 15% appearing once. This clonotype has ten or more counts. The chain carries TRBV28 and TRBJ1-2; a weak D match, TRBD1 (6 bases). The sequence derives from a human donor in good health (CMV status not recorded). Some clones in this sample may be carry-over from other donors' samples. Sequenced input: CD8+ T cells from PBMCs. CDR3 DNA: TGTGCCAGCAGTTTAAACAGGGCTTCTCCTACCATCGGCTACACCTTC. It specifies CASSLNRASPTIGYTF.